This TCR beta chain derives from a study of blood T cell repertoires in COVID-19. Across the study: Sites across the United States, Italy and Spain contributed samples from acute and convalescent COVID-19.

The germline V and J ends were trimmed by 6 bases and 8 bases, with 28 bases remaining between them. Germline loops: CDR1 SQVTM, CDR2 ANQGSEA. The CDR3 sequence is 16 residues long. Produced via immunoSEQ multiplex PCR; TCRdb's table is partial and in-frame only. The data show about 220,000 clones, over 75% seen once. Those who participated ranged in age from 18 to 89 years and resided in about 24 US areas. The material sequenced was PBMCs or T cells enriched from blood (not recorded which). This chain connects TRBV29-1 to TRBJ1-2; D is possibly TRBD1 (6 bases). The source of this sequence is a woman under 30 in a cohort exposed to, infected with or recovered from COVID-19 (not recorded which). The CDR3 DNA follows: TGCAGCGTGCTGCCTTGGACCGGGCCCAAGGGACAAGGCTACACCTTC. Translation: CSVLPWTGPKGQGYTF.